Listed below are T cell receptor beta chains from one sample, sequenced in a study of glioma-infiltrating T cells. From the multiplex PCR reads, TCRdb called clonotypes with MiXCR, one entry per CDR3 protein. The sample yields 300,000 to 450,000 distinct CDR3 sequences, less than 50% seen once. The specimen sequenced was glioma tissue, nonneoplastic brain tissue, or PBMCs (not recorded which). The source is a human donor with low-grade glioma or glioblastoma, undergoing nonglioma brain surgery, or in good health (not recorded which). Each CDR3 is given without its conserved first and last residue. Each record gives: clone size, J gene, V gene, CDR3 protein. A row's size may be missing; if present it is once, few, many or a size class.

few | TRBJ2-5 | TRBV7-3 | ASSITAQETQY
few | TRBJ1-2 | TRBV2 | ASRGDSDGYT
many | TRBJ2-5 | TRBV7-9 | ASSLPSGTETQY
many | TRBJ1-2 | TRBV20-1 | SASGQGNYGYT
few | TRBJ1-1 | TRBV6-1 | ASSMRAPRRTF
- | TRBJ2-1 | TRBV28 | ASSLLSGLGYNEQF
- | TRBJ1-1 | TRBV6-2/TRBV6-3 | ASSPEGVLKTEAF
- | TRBJ2-3 | TRBV11-2 | ASSLGAGVFTQY
- | TRBJ2-7 | TRBV20-1 | SARSGLVSEQY
- | TRBJ2-3 | TRBV7-9 | ASSPVSGRAGTDTQY
- | TRBJ2-2 | TRBV28 | ASSPLWGLAGGPF
once | TRBJ2-2 | TRBV7-9 | ASSSTYKNTGELF
- | TRBJ1-4 | TRBV20-1 | SARQDNEKLF
- | TRBJ2-5 | TRBV5-4 | ASSFMTSGEETQY
many | TRBJ2-1 | TRBV7-6 | ASSLEAAAHNEQF
many | TRBJ2-2 | TRBV28 | ASGRGSNTGELF
once | TRBJ2-1 | TRBV5-4 | ARSPHDSGSQF
many | TRBJ1-2 | TRBV28 | ASRPGQGTYGYT
- | TRBJ1-5 | TRBV12-3/TRBV12-4 | ASSWDGLNQPQH
few | TRBJ1-1 | TRBV15 | ATSRDREGGLAEAF
few | TRBJ2-7 | TRBV28 | ASSLDGVRWY
- | TRBJ1-5 | TRBV6-1 | ASRDNRGGNQPQH
many | TRBJ1-1 | TRBV15 | ATSIPRERTGGDTEAF
- | TRBJ1-2 | TRBV27 | ASDRGNGYT
many | TRBJ1-1 | TRBV5-1 | ASSLDRGGTEAF
- | TRBJ2-1 | TRBV6-5 | ASSLVGRGYNEQF
few | TRBJ2-1 | TRBV5-1 | ASSLEPAGLMNNEQF
- | TRBJ1-2 | TRBV5-4 | ASSPDSANYGYT